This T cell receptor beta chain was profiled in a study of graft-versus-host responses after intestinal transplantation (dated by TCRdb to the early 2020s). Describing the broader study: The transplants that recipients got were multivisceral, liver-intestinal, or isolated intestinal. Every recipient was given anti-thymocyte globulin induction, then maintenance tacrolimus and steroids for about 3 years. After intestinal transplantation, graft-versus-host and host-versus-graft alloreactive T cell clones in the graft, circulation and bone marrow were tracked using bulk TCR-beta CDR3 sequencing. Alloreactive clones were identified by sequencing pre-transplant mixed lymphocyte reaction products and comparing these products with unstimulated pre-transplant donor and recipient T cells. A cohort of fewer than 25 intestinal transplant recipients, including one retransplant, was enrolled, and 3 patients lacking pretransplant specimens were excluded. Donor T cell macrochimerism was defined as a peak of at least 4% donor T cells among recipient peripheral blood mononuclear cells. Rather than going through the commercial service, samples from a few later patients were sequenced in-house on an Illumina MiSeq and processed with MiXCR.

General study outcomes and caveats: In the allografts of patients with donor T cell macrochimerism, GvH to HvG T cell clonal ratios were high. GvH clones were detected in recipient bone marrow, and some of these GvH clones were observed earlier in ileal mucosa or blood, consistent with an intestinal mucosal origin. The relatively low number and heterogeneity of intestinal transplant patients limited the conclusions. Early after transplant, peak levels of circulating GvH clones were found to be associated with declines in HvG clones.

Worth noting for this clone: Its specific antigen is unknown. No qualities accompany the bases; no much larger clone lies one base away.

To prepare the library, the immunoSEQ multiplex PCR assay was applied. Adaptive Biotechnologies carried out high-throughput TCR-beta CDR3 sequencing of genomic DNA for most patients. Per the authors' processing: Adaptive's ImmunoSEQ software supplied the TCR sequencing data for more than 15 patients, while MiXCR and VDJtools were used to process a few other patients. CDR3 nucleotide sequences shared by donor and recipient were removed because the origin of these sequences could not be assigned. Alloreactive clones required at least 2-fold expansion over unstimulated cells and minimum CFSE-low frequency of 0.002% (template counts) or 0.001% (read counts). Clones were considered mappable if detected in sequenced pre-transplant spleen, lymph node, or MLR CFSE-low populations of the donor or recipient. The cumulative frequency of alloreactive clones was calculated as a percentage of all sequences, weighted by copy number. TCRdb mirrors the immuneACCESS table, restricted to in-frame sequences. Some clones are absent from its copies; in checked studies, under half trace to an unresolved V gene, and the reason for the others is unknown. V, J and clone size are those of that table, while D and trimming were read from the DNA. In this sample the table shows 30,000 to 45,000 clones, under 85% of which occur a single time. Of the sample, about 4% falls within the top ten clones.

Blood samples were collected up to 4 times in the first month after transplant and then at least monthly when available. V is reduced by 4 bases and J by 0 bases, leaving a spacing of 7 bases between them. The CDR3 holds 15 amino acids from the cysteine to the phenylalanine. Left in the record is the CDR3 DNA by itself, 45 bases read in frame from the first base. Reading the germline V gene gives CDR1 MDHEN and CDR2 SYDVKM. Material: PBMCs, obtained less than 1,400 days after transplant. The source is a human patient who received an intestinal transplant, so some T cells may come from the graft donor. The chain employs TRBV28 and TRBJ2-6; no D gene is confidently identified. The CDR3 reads CASSSSPSGANVLTF. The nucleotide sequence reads TGTGCCAGCAGTTCTAGTCCCTCTGGGGCCAACGTCCTGACTTTC.